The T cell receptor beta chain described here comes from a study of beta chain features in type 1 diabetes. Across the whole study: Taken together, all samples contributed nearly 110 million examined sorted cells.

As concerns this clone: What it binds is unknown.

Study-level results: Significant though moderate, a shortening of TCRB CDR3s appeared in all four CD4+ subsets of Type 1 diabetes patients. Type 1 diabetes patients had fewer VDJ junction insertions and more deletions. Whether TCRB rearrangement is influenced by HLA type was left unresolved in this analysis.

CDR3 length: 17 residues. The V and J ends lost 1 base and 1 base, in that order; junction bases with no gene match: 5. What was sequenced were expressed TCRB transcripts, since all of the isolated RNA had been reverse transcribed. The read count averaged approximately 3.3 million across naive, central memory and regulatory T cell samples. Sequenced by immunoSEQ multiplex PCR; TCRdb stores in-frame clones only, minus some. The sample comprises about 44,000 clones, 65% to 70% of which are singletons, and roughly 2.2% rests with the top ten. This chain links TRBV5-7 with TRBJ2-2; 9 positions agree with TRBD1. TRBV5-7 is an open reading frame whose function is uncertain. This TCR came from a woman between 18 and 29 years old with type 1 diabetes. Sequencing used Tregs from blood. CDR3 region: CASSLTPGQGNTGELFF. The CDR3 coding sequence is TGTGCCAGCAGCTTGACCCCGGGACAGGGGAACACCGGGGAGCTGTTTTTT.